This TCR beta chain came from a study of T cells after yellow fever vaccination. Overall study results and limits: Reappearance after the booster was observed for most primary-vaccination clones (around 95% CD4, more than 70% CD8). Abundant bulk-population clonotypes could contaminate the FACS-sorted repertoires. Only a small proportion of the clonotypes turned up in both the CD4 and the CD8 compartments, likely arising from convergent recombination.

On this clonotype itself: No antigen is known for it.

One entry per CDR3 protein results from TCRdb running MiXCR on the 5' RACE reads. The repertoire has 300,000 to 400,000 distinct CDR3 sequences, about an eighth of them found once; the top ten carry roughly 3%. Germline trimming cut 4 bases from V and 1 base from J; bases unmatched to any gene: 2. The germline V gene has CDR1 LNHDA and CDR2 SQIVND (reference sequence). The CDR3 loop spans 17 amino acids. The input for sequencing was CD4+ T cells sorted from PBMCs, taken 15 days after the yellow fever booster vaccination. The TCR was taken from a man between 18 and 35 years old who received the YFV17D yellow fever vaccine. The chain combines TRBV19 with TRBJ2-6, with 12 bases that match TRBD1. In DNA, the CDR3 is TGTGCCAGTAGTACGGGACAGGGGGCGTCTGGGGCCAACGTCCTGACTTTC. This sequence encodes CASSTGQGASGANVLTF.